Included here is one T cell receptor (beta chain) sequence, with context. Authors' methods: Researchers report that nucleated cell counts were estimated from reference gene primer amplification. The method was immunoSEQ multiplex PCR; TCRdb's version includes in-frame clones alone and lacks a portion of them. That table supplies the V and J calls and clone size; D and trimming were determined from the DNA. The sample has about 80,000 clones; approximately 80% are singletons. The data stem from a study of blood T cell repertoires in COVID-19. Study background: COVID-19 samples collected from the United States, Italy and Spain covered acute and convalescent phases. PBMCs, B-cell-depleted T cells, or T cells were the source of the cDNA or gDNA that made up the material.

Germline CDR1 and CDR2: SGHRS and YFSETQ. This CDR3 region has 13 residues. Trimming shortened V by 8 bases and J by 0 bases, and 10 bases separated the two germline ends. The sequencing sample was made of peripheral blood. The receptor was isolated from a woman older than 75 with acute or convalescent COVID-19. V gene TRBV5-1 combines with J gene TRBJ2-3; the D gene is possibly TRBD2 (5 bases). The CDR3 region has the DNA TGCGCCAGTTGGACGGGGAGCACAGATACGCAGTATTTT. It encodes CASWTGSTDTQYF.